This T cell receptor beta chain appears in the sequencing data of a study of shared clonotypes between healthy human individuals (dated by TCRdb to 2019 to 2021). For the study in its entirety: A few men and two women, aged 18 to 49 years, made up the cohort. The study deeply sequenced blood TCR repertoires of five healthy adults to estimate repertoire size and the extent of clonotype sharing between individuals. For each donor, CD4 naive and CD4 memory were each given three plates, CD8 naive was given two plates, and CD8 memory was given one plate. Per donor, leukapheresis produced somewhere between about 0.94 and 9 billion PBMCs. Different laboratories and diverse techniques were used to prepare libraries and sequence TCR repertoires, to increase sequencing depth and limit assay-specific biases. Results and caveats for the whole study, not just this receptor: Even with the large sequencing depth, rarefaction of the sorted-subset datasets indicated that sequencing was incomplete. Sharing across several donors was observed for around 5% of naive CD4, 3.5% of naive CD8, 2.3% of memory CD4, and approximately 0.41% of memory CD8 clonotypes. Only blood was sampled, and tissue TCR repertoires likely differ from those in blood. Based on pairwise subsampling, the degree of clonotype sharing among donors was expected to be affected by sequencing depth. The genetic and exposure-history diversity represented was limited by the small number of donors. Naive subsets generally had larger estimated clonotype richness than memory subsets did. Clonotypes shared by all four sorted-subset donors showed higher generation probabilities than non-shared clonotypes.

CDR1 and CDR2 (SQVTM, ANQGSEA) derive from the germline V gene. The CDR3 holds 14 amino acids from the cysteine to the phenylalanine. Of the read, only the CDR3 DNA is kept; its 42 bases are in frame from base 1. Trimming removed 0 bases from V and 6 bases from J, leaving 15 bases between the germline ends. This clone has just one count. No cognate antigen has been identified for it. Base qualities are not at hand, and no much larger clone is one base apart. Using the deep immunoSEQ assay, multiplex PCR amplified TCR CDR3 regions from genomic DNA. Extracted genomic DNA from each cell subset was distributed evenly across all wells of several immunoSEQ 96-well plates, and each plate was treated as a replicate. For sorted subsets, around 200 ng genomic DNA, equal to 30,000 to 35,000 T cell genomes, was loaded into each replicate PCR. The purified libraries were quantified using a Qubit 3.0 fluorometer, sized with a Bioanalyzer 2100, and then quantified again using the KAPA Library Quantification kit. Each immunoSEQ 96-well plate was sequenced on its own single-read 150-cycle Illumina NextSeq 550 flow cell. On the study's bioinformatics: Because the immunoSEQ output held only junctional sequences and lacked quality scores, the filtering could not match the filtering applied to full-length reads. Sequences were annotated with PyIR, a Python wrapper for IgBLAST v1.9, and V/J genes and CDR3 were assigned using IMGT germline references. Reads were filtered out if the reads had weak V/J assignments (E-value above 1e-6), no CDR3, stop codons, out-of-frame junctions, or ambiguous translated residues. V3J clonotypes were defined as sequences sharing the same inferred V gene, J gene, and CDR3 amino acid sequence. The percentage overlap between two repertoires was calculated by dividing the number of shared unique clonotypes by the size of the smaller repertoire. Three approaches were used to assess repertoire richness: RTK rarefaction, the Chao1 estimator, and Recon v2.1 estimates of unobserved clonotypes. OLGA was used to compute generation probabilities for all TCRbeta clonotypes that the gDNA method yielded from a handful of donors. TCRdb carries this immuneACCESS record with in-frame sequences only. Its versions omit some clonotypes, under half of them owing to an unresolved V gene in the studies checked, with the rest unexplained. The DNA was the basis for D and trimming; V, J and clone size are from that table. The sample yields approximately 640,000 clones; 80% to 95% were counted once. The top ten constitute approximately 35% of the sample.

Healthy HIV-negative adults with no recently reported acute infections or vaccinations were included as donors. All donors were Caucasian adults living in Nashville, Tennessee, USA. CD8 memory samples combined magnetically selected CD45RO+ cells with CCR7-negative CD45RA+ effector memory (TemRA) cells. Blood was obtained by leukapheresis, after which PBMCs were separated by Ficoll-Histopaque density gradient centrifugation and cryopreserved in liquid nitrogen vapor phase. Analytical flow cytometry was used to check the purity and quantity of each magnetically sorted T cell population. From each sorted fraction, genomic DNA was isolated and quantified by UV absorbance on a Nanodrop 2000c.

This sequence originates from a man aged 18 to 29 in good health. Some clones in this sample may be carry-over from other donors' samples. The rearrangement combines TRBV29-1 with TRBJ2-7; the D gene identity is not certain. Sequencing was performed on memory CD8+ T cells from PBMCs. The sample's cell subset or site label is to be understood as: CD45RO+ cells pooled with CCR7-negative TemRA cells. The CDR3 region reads CSVEDSVIVGEQYF. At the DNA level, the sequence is TGCAGCGTTGAAGATTCCGTGATTGTCGGCGAGCAGTACTTC.